These T cell receptor beta chains were read from a single sample in a study of shared clonotypes between healthy human individuals. TCRdb's table, derived via immunoSEQ multiplex PCR, lists solely in-frame clones and lacks some. The table has about 480,000 clones, less than 85% seen once. Specimen: PBMCs. The source of these receptors is a woman in her thirties or forties in good health. Some clones in this sample may be carry-over from other donors' samples. Both conserved end residues are trimmed from each CDR3.

CDR3,V,length,J
ASSSGANVLT,TRBV7-3,10,TRBJ2-6
ASSPLYSGNTIY,TRBV9,12,TRBJ1-3
AWSADRGSNQPQH,TRBV30,13,TRBJ1-5
ASSLAGTGELF,TRBV7-9,11,TRBJ2-2
ASSINYRDYLNYGYT,TRBV19,15,TRBJ1-2
ASSLGSGRAMDEQF,TRBV11-2,14,TRBJ2-1
ASSRTSGPDNEQF,TRBV5-5,13,TRBJ2-1
ASSLRGVLNNEQF,TRBV27,13,TRBJ2-1
ASSPTSSDEQF,TRBV5-4,11,TRBJ2-1
ASRMTGGNEKLF,TRBV5-1,12,TRBJ1-4
ASSPAPGDYGDEQF,TRBV7-9,14,TRBJ2-1
ASSQLLGAGTDTQY,TRBV4-1,14,TRBJ2-3
ASSSPTQNTEAF,TRBV7-8,12,TRBJ1-1
ASLPGVNTGELF,TRBV27,12,TRBJ2-2
ASSYGVYEQY,TRBV5-4,10,.
ASSLGDPGSNQPQH,TRBV7-8,14,TRBJ1-5